The 32 T cell receptor beta chains listed next were all sequenced from one sample in a study of spatial heterogeneity in lung cancer. General study findings and limits: Tumor mutation count correlated with how many alpha and beta TCRs expanded intratumorally.

MiXCR, applied by TCRdb to the 5' RACE reads, yields one record per CDR3 protein. This table holds approximately 18,000 distinct CDR3 sequences, around 5% found once. For these receptors, no antigen is known. Time point: sample taken at primary tumor resection. Specimen: lung tumor tissue, collected at surgery. The source of these receptors is a female donor with early-stage non-small cell lung cancer.

As concerns this clonotype: For a library built for alpha chains, this beta chain is a stray read; little rests on its size. J is TRBJ2-7 and V is TRBV5-1; 12 bases fit TRBD2. The CDR3 spans 15 residues. The V segment lost 0 bases and the J segment 6 bases; nucleotides outside the gene matches: 4. Germline-derived CDR1 and CDR2 are SGHRS and YFSETQ. DNA for the CDR3: TGCGCCAGCAGCTTGGAAGCTAGCGGGAGGGTCGAGCAGTACTTC. It specifies CASSLEASGRVEQYF.

As to this clonotype: This beta chain is an off-target read within a library intended for alpha chains, so its frequency means little. The chain combines TRBV5-1 with TRBJ2-2; 8 bases map to TRBD2. The V segment lost 4 bases and the J segment 0 bases; nucleotides outside the gene matches: 11. CDR1 and CDR2 (germline): SGHRS, YFSETQ. CDR3 length: 18 residues. The CDR3 DNA follows: TGCGCCAGCAGCGCAGTGGTCACTAGCGGCTCGAACACCGGGGAGCTGTTTTTT. Translation gives CASSAVVTSGSNTGELFF.

This clonotype has ten or more counts. Within a library made for alpha chains, this beta chain is off target, and its count is uninformative. The chain recombines TRBV27 with TRBJ1-2; 7 positions match TRBD1. Germline V gene lookup returns CDR1 MNHEY and CDR2 SMNVEV (reference sequence). V was clipped by 6 bases and J by 4 bases; unmatched bases: 8. This CDR3 has 14 amino acids. CDR3 in DNA: TGTGCCAGCAGATATAATGACAGGGTCTATGGCTACACCTTC. Amino acid sequence: CASRYNDRVYGYTF.

At least ten counts were recorded for this clonotype. This beta chain came through as a stray read in a library set up for alpha chains, and its size says little. This CDR3 reads CASSLQGLETQYF. The CDR3 DNA reads TGTGCCAGCAGCTTACAGGGGTTGGAGACCCAGTACTTC. The genes are TRBV7-9 and TRBJ2-5; tentatively, D is TRBD1 (6 bases). The CDR3 has 13 residues. V lost 2 bases to trimming and J lost 5 bases, with 9 bases between them. The germline V gene has CDR1 SEHNR and CDR2 FQNEAQ (reference sequence).

This clonotype was found a few times. Since the library was made to target alpha chains, this beta chain is a stray read and its abundance is not meaningful. The V call is TRBV13, the J call TRBJ2-6; perhaps TRBD1 as D (6 bases). The CDR3 consists of 16 residues. The germline V gene has CDR1 PRHDT and CDR2 FYEKMQ (reference sequence). Trimming pared 3 bases from V and 3 bases from J, leaving 12 bases between. DNA for the CDR3: TGTGCCAGCAGCTTGCCGCCAGGGGATGGGGCCAACGTCCTGACTTTC. It is translated as CASSLPPGDGANVLTF.

This clonotype came up a few times. As an off-target read in a library built for alpha chains, this beta chain has a frequency of little significance. J is TRBJ2-7 and V is TRBV6-4; TRBD2 matches at 8 bases. Trimming cost V 9 bases and J 2 bases; bases outside gene matches: 6. Per the germline V gene, CDR1 is MRHNA and CDR2 is SNTAGT. CDR3 length: 13 residues. This chain's CDR3 is CASTGGPTYEQYF. CDR3 bases: TGTGCCAGTACGGGAGGGCCTACCTACGAGCAGTACTTC.

This clonotype is medium-sized (0.01 to 0.1%) by share. This beta chain lies outside the target of a library built for alpha chains; its clone size means little. V and J are TRBV20-1 and TRBJ2-7; D possibly uses TRBD1 or TRBD2 (5 bases each). The CDR3 extends over 13 amino acids. V was trimmed by 5 bases and J by 3 bases, leaving 14 bases between them. Looked up from germline, CDR1 is DFQATT and CDR2 is SNEGSKA (reference sequence). CDR3 nucleotide sequence: TGCAGTGCTTACTGGGACGGGGTCTACGAGCAGTACTTC. Residues: CSAYWDGVYEQYF.

About this clonotype itself: Found in a library prepared for alpha chains, this beta chain is an off-target read, and its abundance has little meaning. This chain links TRBV4-2 with TRBJ1-4, with TRBD1 as a possible D gene (6 bases). The ends were cut back, 3 bases at V and 7 bases at J, with 18 bases in the middle. This CDR3 contains 16 residues. The germline V gene encodes CDR1 LGHNA and CDR2 YNFKEQ. CDR3 in amino acids: CASSQGKQGRSEKLFF. The CDR3 DNA sequence: TGTGCCAGCAGCCAGGGGAAACAGGGCCGGAGTGAAAAACTGTTTTTT.

This clonotype was seen at least ten times. In a library made to pick up alpha chains, this beta chain is a stray read with a size that means little. This chain uses TRBV5-1 with TRBJ2-2; 12 bases line up with TRBD2. Germline CDR1 is SGHRS and CDR2 is YFSETQ. V gave up 2 bases and J gave up 7 bases; unmatched junction bases: 9. This CDR3 spans 17 amino acids. CDR3 in amino acids: CASSFATSGRPGGELFF. In DNA form, the CDR3 reads TGCGCCAGCAGCTTCGCTACTAGCGGGAGGCCCGGCGGGGAGCTGTTTTTT.

In this sample, this clonotype turned up many times. A library made for alpha chains picked up this beta chain off target, so its size means little. The gene calls are TRBV12-3 or TRBV12-4 and TRBJ1-3, with D possibly matching TRBD1 (5 bases). The V end was cut by 2 bases, the J end by 0 bases, with 11 bases between. This CDR3 spans 16 amino acids. CDR3 sequence: CASSLTGPSSGNTIYF. CDR3 nucleotide sequence: TGTGCCAGCAGTTTAACGGGACCAAGCTCTGGAAACACCATATATTTT.

At least ten counts were recorded for this clonotype. This beta chain was picked up by a library intended for alpha chains and is off target, so its count carries little meaning. The chain uses TRBV10-1 and TRBJ2-3; D possibly matches TRBD1 or TRBD2 (6 bases each). The CDR3 extends over 15 amino acids. V dropped 4 bases and J dropped 1 base, with 12 bases sitting between them. Per germline, CDR1 WNHNN and CDR2 SYGVQD (reference sequence). The DNA of the CDR3 is TGCGCCAGCAGTGGCCCGGGGGCCCGCACAGATACGCAGTATTTT. It codes for CASSGPGARTDTQYF.

The table lists this clonotype with many counts. In a library made to pick up alpha chains, this beta chain is a stray read with a size that means little. The CDR3 protein is CASSEASGHPYEQYF. The CDR3, as DNA: TGTGCCAGCAGTGAAGCTAGCGGCCACCCCTACGAGCAGTACTTC. This chain connects TRBV2 to TRBJ2-7; D is possibly TRBD2 (6 bases). Germline V gene sequence: CDR1 SNHLY, CDR2 FYNNEI. CDR3 length: 15 amino acids. Trimming pared 0 bases from V and 2 bases from J, leaving 11 bases between.

To note about this clonotype: This beta chain is a stray sequence in a library constructed for alpha chains; its clone size is not meaningful. This chain joins TRBV20-1 and TRBJ1-3; D is unclear. This CDR3 comprises 14 residues. The germline CDR1 and CDR2 sequences are DFQATT and SNEGSKA (reference sequence). Trimming cost V 3 bases and J 0 bases, with 9 bases left between them. The CDR3 protein is CSASVQFSGNTIYF. The CDR3 DNA reads TGCAGTGCTAGCGTCCAGTTCTCTGGAAACACCATATATTTT.

The table lists this clonotype with many counts. Being off target in a library aimed at alpha chains, this beta chain has a size of little meaning. V is TRBV5-1 and J is TRBJ2-3; TRBD2 matches 8 bases. CDR3 length: 17 residues. V gave up 3 bases and J gave up 3 bases; unmatched junction bases: 12. Germline lookup yields CDR1 SGHRS and CDR2 YFSETQ. The CDR3 is CASSSRNSGEGTDTQYF. CDR3 sequence (DNA): TGCGCCAGCAGCTCGCGAAATAGCGGGGAAGGAACAGATACGCAGTATTTT. The full variable domain, its missing parts supplied by reference TRBV5-1 and TRBJ2-3, is KAGVTQTPRYLIKTRGQQVTLSCSPISGHRSVSWYQQTPGQGLQFLFEYFSETQRNKGNFPGRFSGRQFSNSRSEMNVSTLELGDSALYLCASSSRNSGEGTDTQYFGPGTRLTVL.

As to this clonotype: This clone may be a read error of a much larger clone one base away. The library was prepared for alpha chains; this beta chain is a stray read, so its frequency means little. The chain links TRBV9 to TRBJ2-7; 9 nucleotides match TRBD2. Germline CDR1 SGDLS, CDR2 YYNGEE. The CDR3 spans 15 residues. This chain's CDR3 is CASGVHSGGSYEQYF. The CDR3 DNA reads as TGTGCCAGCGGCGTACATAGCGGGGGTTCCTACGAGCAGTACTTC. Full variable domain (outside the CDR3, taken from reference TRBV9 and TRBJ2-7): DSGVTQTPKHLITATGQRVTLRCSPRSGDLSVYWYQQSLDQGLQFLIQYYNGEERAKGNILERFSAQQFPDLHSELNLSSLELGDSALYFCASGVHSGGSYEQYFGPGTRLTVT.

This clonotype appeared many times. This beta chain is a stray sequence in a library constructed for alpha chains; its clone size is not meaningful. The rearrangement uses TRBV5-1 and TRBJ1-6, with D possibly TRBD1 on 6 matching bases. The CDR3 runs 15 residues. CDR1 is SGHRS, CDR2 YFSETQ, per germline. V lost 0 bases and J 8 bases, leaving 12 bases between the germline ends. CDR3 in amino acids: CASSLEDRRDSPLHF. CDR3 bases: TGCGCCAGCAGCTTGGAGGACAGACGGGATTCACCCCTCCACTTT.

At least ten counts were recorded for this clonotype. This beta chain appears as a stray read in a library generated for alpha chains; its size is not informative. The chain employs TRBV7-9 and TRBJ2-7; TRBD1 agrees at 9 bases. The CDR3 is 15 residues long. Germline-derived CDR1 and CDR2 are SEHNR and FQNEAQ (reference sequence). Trimming cost V 5 bases and J 1 base; bases outside gene matches: 6. The CDR3 region has the DNA TGTGCCAGCAGCCCCGGACAGGGGAGGTCCTACGAGCAGTACTTC. Its protein is CASSPGQGRSYEQYF.

This clonotype was counted many times. The size of this beta chain means little, since it is a stray read in a library made for alpha chains. This rearrangement joins TRBV4-2 to TRBJ1-4, with D perhaps TRBD1 (5 bases). Looked up from germline, CDR1 is LGHNA and CDR2 is YNFKEQ. Trimming removed 1 base at V and 4 bases at J, with 13 bases between. CDR3 length equals 16 residues. CDR3 region: CASSQGEGGGNEKLFF. In nucleotides, the CDR3 is TGTGCCAGCAGCCAAGGAGAGGGCGGGGGTAATGAAAAACTGTTTTTT.

This clonotype was detected ten times or more. Because this beta chain is a stray read in a library intended to capture alpha chains, its abundance should not be given much weight. The chain recombines TRBV7-3 with TRBJ2-1; 11 bases map to TRBD2. Germline lookup yields CDR1 SGHTA and CDR2 FQGTGA. Trimming at V came to 0 bases and at J to 10 bases, leaving 5 bases not matched to a gene. The CDR3 covers 15 residues. Here the CDR3 reads CASSLTAASGREQFF. The CDR3 bases are TGTGCCAGCAGCTTAACGGCCGCTAGCGGGAGGGAGCAGTTCTTC.

The sample holds many counts of this clonotype. Being off target in a library aimed at alpha chains, this beta chain has a size of little meaning. The gene calls are TRBV12-3 or TRBV12-4 and TRBJ2-5; TRBD1 matches at 8 bases. This CDR3 has 13 amino acids. J gave up 3 bases and V 6 bases, and 3 bases lay outside the gene matches. This chain's CDR3 is CASSLDREETQYF. CDR3 coding DNA: TGTGCCAGCAGCTTGGACAGGGAAGAGACCCAGTACTTC.

This clonotype was seen ten or more times. Because this beta chain is a stray read in a library intended to capture alpha chains, its abundance should not be given much weight. The chain is built from TRBV10-3 and TRBJ2-7; perhaps TRBD1 as D (5 bases). Looked up from germline, CDR1 is ENHRY and CDR2 is SYGVKD. The CDR3 covers 14 residues. The V end lost 8 bases, the J end lost 6 bases, and 20 bases lay between the germline ends. The DNA of the CDR3 is TGTGCCATCGGGGCAAGGGGCAGCAGTGGCGAGCAGTACTTC. Translating gives CAIGARGSSGEQYF.

This clonotype was detected ten times or more. Since the library was made to target alpha chains, this beta chain is a stray read and its abundance is not meaningful. This CDR3 is CASSLGQGANHEQFF. The CDR3 DNA is TGTGCCAGCAGCTTAGGACAGGGGGCGAATCATGAGCAGTTCTTC. The chain is built from TRBV7-3 and TRBJ2-1, with 11 bases that match TRBD1. The germline CDR1 and CDR2 sequences are SGHTA and FQGTGA. The trim removed 2 bases at V and 8 bases at J, leaving 5 bases unmatched. This CDR3 is 15 amino acids long.

This clonotype was seen at least ten times. As an off-target read in a library built for alpha chains, this beta chain has a frequency of little significance. The chain links TRBV6-5 to TRBJ2-5; D unresolved. CDR1 and CDR2 (germline): MNHEY, SVGAGI. The V end was cut by 0 bases, the J end by 1 base, with 9 bases between. This CDR3 has 15 residues. The chain's CDR3 is CASSYSAAVQETQYF. The CDR3 DNA reads as TGTGCCAGCAGTTACTCGGCGGCAGTCCAAGAGACCCAGTACTTC.

This clonotype was seen ten or more times. The size of this beta chain means little, since it is a stray read in a library made for alpha chains. The rearrangement links TRBV5-1 to TRBJ2-1, with 12 nucleotides matching TRBD2. The CDR3 runs 17 residues. Germline CDR1 reads SGHRS; CDR2 reads YFSETQ. With V trimmed by 0 bases and J by 7 bases, 8 bases remained unmatched. In DNA, the CDR3 is TGCGCCAGCAGCTTGGGGATACTAGCGGGAGGAAGTAATGAGCAGTTCTTC. It encodes CASSLGILAGGSNEQFF.

This clonotype was counted at least ten times. The library was designed around alpha chains, so this beta chain is a stray read whose abundance carries little weight. V and J are TRBV29-1 and TRBJ2-3; 9 bases fit TRBD1. The germline CDR1 and CDR2 sequences are SQVTM and ANQGSEA. The V segment lost 0 bases and the J segment 4 bases; nucleotides outside the gene matches: 5. The CDR3 length is 15 residues. CDR3 region: CSVEDLQGAADTQYF. The CDR3 bases are TGCAGCGTTGAAGATCTACAGGGGGCCGCAGATACGCAGTATTTT.

On this clonotype: This beta chain is a stray sequence in a library constructed for alpha chains; its clone size is not meaningful. This CDR3 is CASRPPGGGTEAFF. In nucleotides, the CDR3 is TGTGCCAGCAGGCCCCCCGGGGGGGGCACTGAAGCTTTCTTT. The chain couples TRBV12-3 or TRBV12-4 to TRBJ1-1; maybe TRBD1 (5 bases). The CDR3 is 14 residues long. Trimming shortened V by 6 bases and J by 4 bases, and 15 bases separated the two germline ends.

Many counts were recorded for this clonotype. This beta chain appears as a stray read in a library generated for alpha chains; its size is not informative. The chain joins TRBV29-1 to TRBJ1-4; possibly TRBD1 for D (5 bases). Trimming cost V 6 bases and J 5 bases, with 13 bases left between them. This CDR3 is 13 amino acids long. The germline CDR1 and CDR2 sequences are SQVTM and ANQGSEA. The CDR3 is CSVRGTGNEKLFF. CDR3 nucleotide sequence: TGCAGCGTCAGAGGGACGGGAAATGAAAAACTGTTTTTT.

The table lists this clonotype with many counts. This beta chain is an off-target read within a library intended for alpha chains, so its frequency means little. This chain links TRBV20-1 with TRBJ1-4; maybe TRBD1 (5 bases). The CDR3 has 13 amino acids. In germline, CDR1 is DFQATT, CDR2 SNEGSKA (reference sequence). Trimming removed 3 bases at V and 8 bases at J, with 13 bases between. The CDR3 reads CSARGGVEEKLFF. The CDR3 region has the DNA TGCAGTGCTAGGGGAGGGGTAGAGGAAAAACTGTTTTTT.

This clonotype was detected ten times or more. Since it is a stray read in a library aimed at alpha chains, this beta chain has a size that is not meaningful. This rearrangement joins TRBV10-1 to TRBJ1-2; D remains unclear. V lost 8 bases and J 4 bases, leaving 20 bases between the germline ends. The CDR3 consists of 15 residues. Germline V gene lookup returns CDR1 WNHNN and CDR2 SYGVQD (reference sequence). CDR3 nucleotides: TGCGCCAGCCACCCTGACGGAGATCCCGTCTATGGCTACACCTTC. This sequence encodes CASHPDGDPVYGYTF.

Many counts were recorded for this clonotype. A library made for alpha chains picked up this beta chain off target, so its size means little. CDR3 sequence reads: CASSKASLAGGRADTQYF. The CDR3 DNA sequence: TGTGCCAGCAGCAAAGCATCCCTAGCGGGAGGTAGGGCAGATACGCAGTATTTT. This chain connects TRBV21-1 to TRBJ2-3; no check of the table's D call, TRBD2, against the DNA was made. TRBV21-1 is recorded as a pseudogene. This CDR3 is 18 amino acids long.

By share, this clonotype counts as medium-sized. This beta chain slipped into a library made for alpha chains as a stray read, so its size is not meaningful. The chain links TRBV29-1 to TRBJ2-1; 7 bases map to TRBD1. The germline V gene has CDR1 SQVTM and CDR2 ANQGSEA. The V segment lost 5 bases and the J segment 3 bases; nucleotides outside the gene matches: 4. CDR3 length: 13 residues. The CDR3 loop reads CSVTDRIYNEQFF. In DNA, the CDR3 is TGCAGCGTTACGGACAGGATCTACAATGAGCAGTTCTTC.

Of note for this clonotype: A much larger clone is a single base away; this may be a read error. This beta chain is an unintended read in a library built for alpha chains; its size means little. The genes are TRBV29-1 and TRBJ1-1; 7 bases match TRBD1. Per the germline V gene, CDR1 is SQVTM and CDR2 is ANQGSEA. The CDR3 loop spans 16 amino acids. The V gene end was trimmed by 7 bases and the J gene end by 1 base; junction bases not matched to a gene: 15. CDR3 sequence reads: CSDTRDSRSWNTEAFF. The DNA for the CDR3 is TGCAGCGACACGAGGGACAGTCGAAGCTGGAACACTGAAGCTTTCTTT.